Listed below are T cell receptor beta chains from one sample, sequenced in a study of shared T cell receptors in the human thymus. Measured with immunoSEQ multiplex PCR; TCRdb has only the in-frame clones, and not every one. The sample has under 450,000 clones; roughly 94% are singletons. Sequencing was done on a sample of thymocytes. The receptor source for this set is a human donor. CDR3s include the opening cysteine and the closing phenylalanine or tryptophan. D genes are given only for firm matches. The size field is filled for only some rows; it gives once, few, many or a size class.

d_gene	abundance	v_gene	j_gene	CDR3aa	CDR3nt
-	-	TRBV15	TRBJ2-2	CATSPDTGELFF	TGTGCCACCTCCCCGGACACCGGGGAGCTGTTTTTT
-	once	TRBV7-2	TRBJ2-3	CASSLTLLGSRTDTQYF	TGTGCCAGCAGCTTAACCCTCCTAGGTTCTCGAACAGATACGCAGTATTTT
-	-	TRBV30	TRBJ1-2	CAWSVTGPNYGYTF	TGTGCCTGGAGTGTAACAGGGCCTAACTATGGCTACACCTTC
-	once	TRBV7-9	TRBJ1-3	CASSLLPQNQKSSGNTIYF	TGTGCCAGCAGCTTATTGCCCCAAAATCAAAAAAGCTCTGGAAACACCATATATTTT
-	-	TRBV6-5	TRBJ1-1	CASSYLCRTEAFF	TGTGCCAGCAGTTACCTCTGCCGAACTGAAGCTTTCTTT
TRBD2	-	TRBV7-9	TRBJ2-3	CASTLRRGSTDTQYF	TGTGCCAGCACCTTGAGGCGGGGGAGCACAGATACGCAGTATTTT
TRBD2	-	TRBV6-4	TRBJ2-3	CASSDPRRREATRNTQYF	TGTGCCAGCAGTGACCCCCGGAGGCGGGAGGCTACGAGGAATACGCAGTATTTT
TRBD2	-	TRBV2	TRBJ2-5	CASSGGGLAGGFQETQYF	TGTGCCAGCAGTGGCGGGGGGCTAGCGGGAGGCTTCCAAGAGACCCAGTACTTC
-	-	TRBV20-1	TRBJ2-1	CSATGNNEQFF	TGCAGTGCTACCGGAAACAATGAGCAGTTCTTC
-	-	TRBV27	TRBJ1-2	CASSLGPNGGGYTF	TGTGCCAGCAGTTTGGGCCCCAATGGGGGTGGCTACACCTTC
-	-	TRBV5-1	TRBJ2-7	CASSSAGSPPYEQYF	TGCGCCAGCAGCTCGGCTGGTAGCCCGCCCTACGAGCAGTACTTC
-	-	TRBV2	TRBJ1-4	CASSEGGDEKLFF	TGTGCCAGCAGTGAAGGGGGGGATGAAAAACTGTTTTTT
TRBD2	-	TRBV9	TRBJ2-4	CASSPRGGRAPTKNIQYF	TGTGCCAGCAGCCCGAGAGGCGGGAGGGCCCCGACCAAAAACATTCAGTACTTC
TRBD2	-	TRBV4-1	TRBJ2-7	CASSQGTRFREQYF	TGCGCCAGCAGCCAGGGGACTAGATTTCGTGAGCAGTACTTC
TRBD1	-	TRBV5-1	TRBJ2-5	CASSSTGQGDETQYF	TGCGCCAGCAGCTCAACCGGTCAGGGGGATGAGACCCAGTACTTC
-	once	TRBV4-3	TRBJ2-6	CASSQRRAARSGANVLTF	TGCGCCAGCAGCCAACGACGGGCCGCTCGGTCTGGGGCCAACGTCCTGACTTTC
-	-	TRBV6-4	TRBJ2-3	CASSDEGEFSTDTQYF	TGTGCCAGCAGTGACGAGGGGGAATTCAGCACAGATACGCAGTATTTT
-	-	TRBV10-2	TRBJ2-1	CASAHAWGELINEQFF	TGCGCCAGCGCCCATGCCTGGGGGGAGCTCATCAATGAGCAGTTCTTC
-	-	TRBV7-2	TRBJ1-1	CASSLARGMNTEAFF	TGTGCCAGCAGCTTAGCGAGGGGAATGAACACTGAAGCTTTCTTT
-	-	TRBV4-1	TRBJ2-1	CASSQEEEQFF	TGCGCCAGCAGCCAAGAGGAAGAGCAGTTCTTC
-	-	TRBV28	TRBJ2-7	CASSPTDTGIYEQYF	TGTGCCAGCAGCCCTACCGACACAGGGATTTACGAGCAGTACTTC
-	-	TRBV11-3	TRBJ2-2	CASSLAGATGELFF	TGTGCCAGCAGCTTGGCAGGTGCCACCGGGGAGCTGTTTTTT
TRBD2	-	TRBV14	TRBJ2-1	CASSQDRLAGPLDEQFF	TGTGCCAGCAGCCAAGATAGGCTAGCGGGACCCTTAGATGAGCAGTTCTTC
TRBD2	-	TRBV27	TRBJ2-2	CASSPGLAGLTNTGELFF	TGTGCCAGCAGCCCGGGACTAGCGGGACTTACGAACACCGGGGAGCTGTTTTTT
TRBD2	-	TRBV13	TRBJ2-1	CASSLSELAEPYNEQFF	TGTGCCAGCAGCTTATCGGAACTAGCGGAGCCGTACAATGAGCAGTTCTTC
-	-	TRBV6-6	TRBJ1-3	CASSWDLGNTIYF	TGTGCCAGCAGTTGGGACTTAGGAAACACCATATATTTT
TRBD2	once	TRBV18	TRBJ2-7	CASSPLIAGGLYEQYF	TGTGCCAGCTCACCCCTCATAGCGGGAGGTCTCTACGAGCAGTACTTC
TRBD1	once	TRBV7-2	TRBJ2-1	CASLPLSGTGNNEQFF	TGTGCCAGCCTTCCCCTCTCCGGGACAGGGAACAATGAGCAGTTCTTC
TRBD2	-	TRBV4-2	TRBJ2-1	CASSQDFLRETVYNEQFF	TGTGCCAGCAGCCAAGATTTCTTGCGGGAGACGGTCTACAATGAGCAGTTCTTC
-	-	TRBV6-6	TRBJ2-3	CASSFPAGHSTDTQYF	TGTGCCAGCAGTTTCCCCGCGGGACATAGCACAGATACGCAGTATTTT
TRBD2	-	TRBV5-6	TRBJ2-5	CASSLSWAGEGTQYF	TGTGCCAGCAGCTTGTCGTGGGCGGGAGAAGGGACCCAGTACTTC
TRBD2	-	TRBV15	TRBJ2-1	CATSPRLAGGRGAFEQFF	TGTGCCACCAGCCCAAGACTAGCGGGAGGGCGCGGGGCGTTTGAGCAGTTCTTC
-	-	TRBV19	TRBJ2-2	CASSNNPKVDGELFF	TGTGCCAGTAGTAACAATCCAAAAGTAGACGGGGAGCTGTTTTTT
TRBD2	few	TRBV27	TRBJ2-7	CASSGRGPSSYEQYF	TGTGCCAGCAGTGGGAGGGGACCATCTAGCTACGAGCAGTACTTC
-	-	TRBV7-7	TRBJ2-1	CARHNEQFF	TGTGCTAGACACAATGAGCAGTTCTTC
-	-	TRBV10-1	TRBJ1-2	CASSEGMSGVYGYTF	TGCGCCAGCAGTGAGGGTATGAGCGGGGTCTATGGCTACACCTTC
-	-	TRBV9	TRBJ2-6	CASSDWEDQNPGANVLTF	TGTGCCAGCAGCGATTGGGAGGACCAGAACCCTGGGGCCAACGTCCTGACTTTC
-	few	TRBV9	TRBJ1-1	CASSLDSMNTEAFF	TGTGCCAGCAGCTTGGACAGCATGAACACTGAAGCTTTCTTT
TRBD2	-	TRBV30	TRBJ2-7	CAWSAPGLAGGYEQYF	TGTGCCTGGAGTGCCCCCGGACTAGCGGGAGGATACGAGCAGTACTTC
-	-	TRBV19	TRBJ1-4	CASSFFNPPDPKLFF	TGTGCCAGCTCCTTTTTTAACCCCCCAGATCCGAAACTGTTTTTT
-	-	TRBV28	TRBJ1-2	CASSLPYTRGFYGYTF	TGTGCCAGCAGTTTACCCTATACCCGGGGATTCTATGGCTACACCTTC
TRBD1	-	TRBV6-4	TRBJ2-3	CASSRQGNRNTQYF	TGTGCCAGCAGCCGACAGGGGAATAGGAATACGCAGTATTTT
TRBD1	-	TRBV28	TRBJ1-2	CASSPPFQGAAGYTF	TGTGCCAGCAGTCCGCCCTTTCAGGGGGCGGCTGGCTACACCTTC
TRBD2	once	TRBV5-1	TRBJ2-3	CASSLTAGGTPTDTQYF	TGCGCCAGCAGCCTGACGGCGGGAGGGACCCCCACAGATACGCAGTATTTT